The T cell receptor (beta chain) under discussion was sequenced for a study of cytomegalovirus exposure and HLA in healthy donors. V lost 3 bases to trimming and J lost 8 bases, with 13 bases between them. The V gene's germline CDR1 is MNHEY and CDR2 SVGAGI. The CDR3 is made up of 13 amino acids. General study findings and limits: It was in a later analysis that TCR association rates were seen to vary by HLA locus, highest for DRB1 and lowest for HLA-C. For most TCR beta V segments, an earlier analysis put the productive rate at about 87% or about 30% of the time.

The PCR was carried out with 60 Vbeta primers and 13 Jbeta primers. Clones were sequenced by immunoSEQ multiplex PCR, and TCRdb holds only the in-frame ones, with some missing. This sample carries 90,000 to 120,000 clones, roughly a tenth of them seen once, and the ten largest clones take under 6.5%. A few counts support this clone. Its antigen is not identified. V is TRBV6-5 and J is TRBJ1-2; D is undetermined. The sequencing input was PBMCs. The receptor's source is a man aged 35 to 55 in good health and CMV-seropositive. The CDR3 protein is CASSYVAGGGYTF. CDR3 DNA: TGTGCCAGCAGTTATGTTGCGGGTGGCGGCTACACCTTC.